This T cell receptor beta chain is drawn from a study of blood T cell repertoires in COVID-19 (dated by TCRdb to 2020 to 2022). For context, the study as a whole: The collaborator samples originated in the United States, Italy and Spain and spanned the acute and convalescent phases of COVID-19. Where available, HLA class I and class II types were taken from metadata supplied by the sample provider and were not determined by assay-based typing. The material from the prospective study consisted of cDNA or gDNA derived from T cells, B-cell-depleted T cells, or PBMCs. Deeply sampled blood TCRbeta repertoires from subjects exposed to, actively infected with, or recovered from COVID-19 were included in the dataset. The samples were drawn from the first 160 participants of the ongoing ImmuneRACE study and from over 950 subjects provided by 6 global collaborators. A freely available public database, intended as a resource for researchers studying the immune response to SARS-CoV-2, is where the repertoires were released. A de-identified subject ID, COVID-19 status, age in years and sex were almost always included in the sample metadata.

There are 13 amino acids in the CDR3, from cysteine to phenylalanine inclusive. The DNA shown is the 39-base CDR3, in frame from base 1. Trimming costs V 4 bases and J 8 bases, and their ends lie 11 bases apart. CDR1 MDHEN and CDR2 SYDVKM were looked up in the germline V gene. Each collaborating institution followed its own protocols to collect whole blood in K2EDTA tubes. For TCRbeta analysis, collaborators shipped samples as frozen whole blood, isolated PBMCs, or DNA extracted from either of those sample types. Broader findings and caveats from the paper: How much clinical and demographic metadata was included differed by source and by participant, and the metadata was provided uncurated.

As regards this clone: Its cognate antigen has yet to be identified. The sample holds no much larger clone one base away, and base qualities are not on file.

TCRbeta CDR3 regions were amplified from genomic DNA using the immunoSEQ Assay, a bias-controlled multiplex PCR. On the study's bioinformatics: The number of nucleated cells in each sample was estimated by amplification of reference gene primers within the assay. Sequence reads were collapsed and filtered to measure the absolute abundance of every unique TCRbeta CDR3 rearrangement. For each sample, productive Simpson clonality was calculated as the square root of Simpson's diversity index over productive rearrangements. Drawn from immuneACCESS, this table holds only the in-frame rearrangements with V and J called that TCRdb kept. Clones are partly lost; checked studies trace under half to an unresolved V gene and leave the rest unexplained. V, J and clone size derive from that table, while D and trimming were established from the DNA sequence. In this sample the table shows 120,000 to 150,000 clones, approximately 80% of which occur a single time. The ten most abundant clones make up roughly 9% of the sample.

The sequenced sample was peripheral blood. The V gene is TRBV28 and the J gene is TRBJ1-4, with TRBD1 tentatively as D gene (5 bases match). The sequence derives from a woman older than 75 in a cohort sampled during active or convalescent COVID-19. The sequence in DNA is TGTGCCAGCAGTTCAGGGTTGGAAGAAAAACTGTTTTTT. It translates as CASSSGLEEKLFF.